This T cell receptor (beta chain) was captured by sequencing in a study of cytomegalovirus exposure and HLA in healthy donors (dated by TCRdb to between 2016 and 2019). Regarding the complete study: According to a later analysis, one platform produced both the roughly 110 validation repertoires and the approximately 670 repertoires of the first cohort. The study aimed to test whether cataloging public T cell receptors could reveal signatures of past pathogen exposure. In addition to the first cohort of about 650 subjects, a separate validation cohort of 100 to 150 different subjects was used. The study combined high-throughput TCR immunosequencing, statistical association of individual TCRs with disease status, and machine learning to predict cytomegalovirus infection status. Broad study findings and their caveats: Of the cluster scores, roughly 95% were above 0 in a later analysis, which found that TCRs clustered in the first cohort also tended to co-occur in the 120 or so validation repertoires. While some public TCRs were present in many individuals, most TCR sequences turned up only very rarely across donors. The study gave a list of some 150 TCR beta chains associated with cytomegalovirus. A later analysis had no HLA typing for the validation cohort, so co-occurrence there was scored across all 120 or so repertoires. In vitro tests confirmed that three of the cytomegalovirus-associated TCR beta chains recognize cytomegalovirus antigens. Cytomegalovirus status was reported to be diagnosed by the classifier with high specificity and sensitivity in both the original and validation cohorts. The authors suggested that the approach could potentially be extended to other disease states and immunological phenotypes.

Donors formed part of the validation cohort, which comprised some 120 subjects and was distinct from the first cohort of several hundred subjects. As for this clone: The antigen it binds to is not known. No per-base quality is available; no much larger clone lies one base away.

CDR1 and CDR2 are read off the germline V gene as MNHEY and SVGAGI. Here V drops 5 bases and J drops 5 bases, and the junction holds 9 bases not matched to any gene. From the cysteine through the phenylalanine, the CDR3 covers 14 amino acids. CDR3 DNA only is kept here, 42 bases in frame from base 1. The library came from the immunoSEQ multiplex PCR assay. Concerning the study's data processing: A statistical classification framework was built for diagnosing cytomegalovirus status from the catalog of TCR beta chain sequences. TCRdb re-hosts the immuneACCESS table, in-frame sequences only. Its copies lack some clones; in the studies checked, an unresolved V gene accounts for under half of them, and the cause for the rest is not known. The V and J calls and the clone size are those of that table, but D and trimming were determined from the DNA. The sample table lists approximately 20,000 clones, about 97% of them with a count of one. In total, the top ten clones hold roughly a tenth of the sample.

This TCR was recovered from a man between 25 and 39 years old in good health and CMV-seropositive. The sample was PBMCs. This sequence uses TRBV6-5 and TRBJ2-7, and 7 bases in between align with TRBD1. CDR3 protein: CASSRDRAGNEQYF. The DNA sequence is given as TGTGCCAGCAGTCGAGACAGGGCCGGCAACGAGCAGTACTTC.